The T cell receptor beta chain described here comes from a study of blood T cell repertoires in COVID-19. Overall study context: Sites in the United States, Italy and Spain provided acute and convalescent COVID-19 samples. T cells, B-cell-depleted T cells, or PBMCs supplied cDNA or gDNA.

As originally analysed: Using reference gene primer amplification, nucleated cell counts were estimated. The protocol was immunoSEQ multiplex PCR, while the TCRdb copy is restricted to in-frame clones and leaves out a portion. That table is the source of V, J and clone size, and D and trimming were worked out from the DNA. The repertoire includes about 250,000 clones, about 90% of them detected once, and over 1.3% sits in the top ten. The CDR3 is 13 amino acids. Trimming took 3 bases from V and 8 from J, leaving 11 bases between them. Germline CDR1 LGHDT, CDR2 YNNKEL (reference sequence). The sample taken for sequencing was peripheral blood. The rearrangement links TRBV3-1 (or the pseudogene TRBV3-2) to TRBJ2-1, with unresolved D. This receptor was taken from a man aged 80 or over with acute or convalescent COVID-19. CDR3 sequence reads: CASSQPQQDEQFF. As DNA, the CDR3 is TGTGCCAGCAGCCAGCCTCAGCAGGATGAGCAGTTCTTC.